The 3 T cell receptor beta chains in this list originate from one sample, sequenced in a study of cytomegalovirus exposure and HLA in healthy donors (dated 2017 in TCRdb). Library creation used the immunoSEQ multiplex PCR assay. A mixture of 60 forward primers for TCR Vbeta segments and 13 reverse primers for TCR Jbeta segments was used in the multiplex PCR. TCRdb took over this immuneACCESS table, retaining in-frame rearrangements with V and J assigned. Such tables are incomplete; in checked studies, under half of the missing clones stem from an unresolved V gene, and the remainder is unexplained. The sample data list some 120,000 clones, and 81% of these were observed just once. Roughly 4% of the sample is taken by the ten largest. Sequenced sample: PBMCs. The origin of the receptors is a man aged 18 to 29 in good health and CMV-seropositive.

J is TRBJ1-2 and V is TRBV7-2, with a weak D call TRBD1 (5 bases). The germline gives CDR1 SGHTA, CDR2 FQGNSA. Trimming removed 5 bases at V and 5 bases at J, with 12 bases between. The CDR3 runs to 13 residues. The CDR3 DNA follows: TGTGCCAGCAGCGAAATACGGGGGTATGGCTACACCTTC. Protein product: CASSEIRGYGYTF. The whole variable domain, filled in from reference TRBV7-2 and TRBJ1-2, reads GAGVSQSPSNKVTEKGKDVELRCDPISGHTALYWYRQSLGQGLEFLIYFQGNSAPDKSGLPSDRFSAERTGGSVSTLTIQRTQQEDSAVYLCASSEIRGYGYTFGSGTRLTVV.

This clone appeared once. At one boundary the junction diverges from the germline segment, which might be a read error. The chain links TRBV7-9 to TRBJ2-7, with D maybe TRBD1 (5 bases). In germline, CDR1 is SEHNR, CDR2 FQNEAQ (reference sequence). The CDR3 extends over 14 amino acids. This CDR3 is CSSSLVAGLGEQYF. The DNA for the CDR3 is TGTTCCAGCAGCTTAGTTGCAGGGCTTGGCGAGCAGTACTTC.

The V gene is TRBV10-1, the J gene TRBJ2-3; tentatively, D is TRBD2 (5 bases). Germline-derived CDR1 and CDR2 are WNHNN and SYGVQD (reference sequence). Trimming left V 2 bases short and J 0 bases short, with 6 bases between. The CDR3 contains 14 residues. This CDR3 reads CASSEGGSTDTQYF. CDR3 DNA sequence: TGCGCCAGCAGTGAGGGAGGAAGCACAGATACGCAGTATTTT.